The 23 T cell receptor beta chains reported below all come from one sample, sequenced in a study of T cells in Graves' hyperthyroidism and ophthalmopathy. Amplification of TCR beta CDR3 regions was performed using RNA transcripts as template. Initially, a first-round RT-PCR of the TCR CDR3 employed the HTBI primer set. TCRdb re-called the multiplex PCR reads through MiXCR, storing one row per CDR3 protein. The data hold around 250,000 distinct CDR3 sequences, with approximately 14% observed a single time. The sequenced sample consisted of blood. These receptors were obtained from a woman aged 40 to 49 with Graves' hyperthyroidism that later progressed to Graves' ophthalmopathy.

About this clonotype: This may come from a read error, since a much larger clone is one base off. This chain joins TRBV20-1 and TRBJ2-1; unclear D gene. V was pared by 7 bases and J by 0 bases, with 19 bases between. CDR3 length: 16 residues. Germline-derived CDR1 and CDR2 are DFQATT and SNEGSKA (reference sequence). CDR3 bases: TGCAGTGTAAAGGTCCCGATTCGGAGCTCCTACAATGAGCAGTTCTTC. Protein: CSVKVPIRSSYNEQFF.

This clonotype appeared many times. The chain links TRBV27 to TRBJ2-7, with 8 nucleotides matching TRBD1. The CDR3 has 15 residues. Germline V gene sequence: CDR1 MNHEY, CDR2 SMNVEV (reference sequence). Trimming removed 7 bases from V and 7 bases from J; junction bases left unmatched: 15. The CDR3 region has the DNA TGTGCCAGCACTCCCCAGGGGGCTCATGTGGGAGAGCAGTACTTC. This encodes CASTPQGAHVGEQYF.

This clonotype was observed many times. V and J are TRBV29-1 and TRBJ2-1, with 13 bases that match TRBD2. Germline CDR1 SQVTM, CDR2 ANQGSEA. Trimming removed 4 bases from V and 7 bases from J; junction bases left unmatched: 7. The CDR3 extends over 15 amino acids. The CDR3 region is CSVGLTSGGWNEQFF. The CDR3, as DNA: TGCAGCGTTGGGTTGACTAGCGGGGGGTGGAATGAGCAGTTCTTC.

This clonotype has at least ten counts. The chain is built from TRBV28 and TRBJ2-7; the D is unclear. The germline V gene has CDR1 MDHEN and CDR2 SYDVKM. The CDR3 spans 12 residues. V shed 2 bases and J shed 3 bases, with 5 bases lying between them. The chain's CDR3 is CASSLMGYEQYF. CDR3 sequence (DNA): TGTGCCAGCAGTTTAATGGGCTACGAGCAGTACTTC.

This clonotype was counted at least ten times. The rearrangement links TRBV28 to TRBJ2-1, with 7 nucleotides matching TRBD2. CDR3 length: 15 amino acids. Germline V lookup: CDR1 MDHEN, CDR2 SYDVKM. The J segment lost 1 base and the V segment lost 8 bases, leaving 8 bases of the junction unmatched. DNA for the CDR3: TGTGCCAGCGGTGGGGGGGGGGATTCCTACAATGAGCAGTTCTTC. This translates into CASGGGGDSYNEQFF.

This clonotype was counted ten times or more. The chain recombines TRBV27 with TRBJ2-1, with D tentatively TRBD2 (6 bases). V was pared by 2 bases and J by 0 bases, with 8 bases between. The germline gives CDR1 MNHEY, CDR2 SMNVEV (reference sequence). This CDR3 spans 15 amino acids. The CDR3 loop reads CASSLRENSYNEQFF. The CDR3 DNA is TGTGCCAGCAGTTTACGGGAGAACTCCTACAATGAGCAGTTCTTC.

The chain recombines TRBV6-2 or TRBV6-3 with TRBJ2-5, with 14 bases identical to TRBD2. The CDR3 is 19 amino acids. In germline, CDR1 is MNHEY, CDR2 SVGEGT. Trimming removed 7 bases from V and 1 base from J; junction bases left unmatched: 14. CDR3 sequence reads: CASTTGTSGSREAQETQYF. Here the CDR3 DNA reads TGTGCCAGCACTACCGGGACTAGCGGGAGTAGGGAGGCCCAAGAGACCCAGTACTTC.

Many counts were recorded for this clonotype. This chain connects TRBV3-1 to TRBJ2-7; the D is unclear. The germline V and J ends were trimmed by 1 base and 6 bases, with 13 bases remaining between them. Germline V gene data show CDR1 as LGHDT and CDR2 as YNNKEL (reference sequence). The CDR3 contains 14 residues. CDR3 DNA sequence: TGTGCCAGCAGCCAAGGGTCCCAATGGAGCGAGCAGTACTTC. Translated: CASSQGSQWSEQYF.

This clonotype occurred many times. The chain employs TRBV28 and TRBJ2-7; possibly TRBD1 for D (6 bases). This CDR3 comprises 13 residues. CDR1 is MDHEN and CDR2 is SYDVKM in the germline V gene. With 4 bases removed from V and 4 bases from J, the gap between germline ends came to 11 bases. CDR3 in DNA: TGTGCCAGCAGTTCAGGGCAGGGGTACGAGCAGTACTTC. Its translation is CASSSGQGYEQYF.

In this sample, this clonotype turned up many times. This rearrangement joins TRBV10-3 to TRBJ2-7; 8 bases agree with TRBD2. The CDR3 is 12 residues long. Germline lookup yields CDR1 ENHRY and CDR2 SYGVKD. The ends lost 6 bases at V and 6 bases at J; junction bases unmatched: 4. In nucleotides, the CDR3 is TGTGCCATCAGGGCCCGGGGGGGCGAGCAGTACTTC. Translated, it gives CAIRARGGEQYF.

This clonotype was found many times. The V call is TRBV28, the J call TRBJ2-5; possible D gene TRBD1, 6 bases. The length of the CDR3 is 13 residues. Germline loops: CDR1 MDHEN, CDR2 SYDVKM. The germline V and J ends were trimmed by 1 base and 6 bases, with 9 bases remaining between them. CDR3 sequence reads: CASSLLGGKTQYF. DNA for the CDR3: TGTGCCAGCAGTTTATTAGGGGGAAAGACCCAGTACTTC.

This clonotype was detected a few times. This may be a read error: a much more frequent sequence differs by one nucleotide. The rearrangement uses TRBV18 and TRBJ1-2; D unresolved. The CDR3 has 11 amino acids. From germline, CDR1 is KGHSH and CDR2 LQKENI. Written as DNA, the CDR3 is TGTGCCAGCTCACCAGCGGAAGGCTACGCCTTC. This gives the protein CASSPAEGYAF.

This clonotype was seen ten or more times. The rearrangement uses TRBV3-1 and TRBJ1-2, with D unresolved. The CDR3 contains 13 residues. The germline V gene encodes CDR1 LGHDT and CDR2 YNNKEL (reference sequence). V shed 3 bases and J shed 4 bases, with 9 bases lying between them. The CDR3 DNA reads as TGTGCCAGCAGCCACCTCCAAGCCTATGGCTACACCTTC. As protein: CASSHLQAYGYTF.

This clonotype was detected many times. The chain carries TRBV5-1 and TRBJ2-3; TRBD2 matches 7 bases. There are 15 residues in the CDR3. Germline V lookup: CDR1 SGHRS, CDR2 YFSETQ. V lost 6 bases, J lost 4 bases, and 11 bases stayed unmatched. The CDR3 sequence: CASMPEGRAADTQYF. The CDR3 DNA reads TGCGCCAGCATGCCAGAGGGGAGGGCAGCAGATACGCAGTATTTT.

This clonotype was found many times. The gene calls are TRBV28 and TRBJ1-1; no firm D call. This CDR3 comprises 11 residues. Trimming took off 8 bases at V and 6 bases at J, with 10 bases between the two ends. Germline CDR1 and CDR2: MDHEN and SYDVKM. CDR3 region: CASLGWAEAFF. The CDR3 DNA follows: TGTGCCAGCCTTGGTTGGGCTGAAGCTTTCTTT. Supplemented by reference TRBV28 and TRBJ1-1, the full variable domain reads DVKVTQSSRYLVKRTGEKVFLECVQDMDHENMFWYRQDPGLGLRLIYFSYDVKMKEKGDIPEGYSVSREKKERFSLILESASTNQTSMYLCASLGWAEAFFGQGTRLTVV.

This clonotype was counted many times. This chain connects TRBV6-5 to TRBJ1-5, with TRBD1 identical over 7 bases. From germline, CDR1 is MNHEY and CDR2 SVGAGI. This CDR3 has 15 residues. V lost 0 bases, J lost 6 bases, and 5 bases stayed unmatched. CDR3 residues: CASSYSRQGGQPQHF. The CDR3 nucleotides read TGTGCCAGCAGTTACTCGAGACAGGGAGGTCAGCCCCAGCATTTT.

This clonotype has ten or more counts. The V and J genes are TRBV4-1 and TRBJ2-4; D may be TRBD1 or TRBD2 (5 bases each). The germline gives CDR1 MGHRA, CDR2 YSYEKL. The V end was cut by 1 base, the J end by 0 bases, with 16 bases between. The CDR3 length is 18 residues. The CDR3 sequence: CASSQVKIRDLAKNIQYF. Here the CDR3 DNA reads TGCGCCAGCAGCCAAGTGAAGATACGGGACCTAGCCAAAAACATTCAGTACTTC.

In this sample, this clonotype turned up once. The CDR3 region is CAWSGTGAEAFF. The DNA of the CDR3 is TGTGCCTGGAGTGGGACAGGGGCTGAAGCTTTCTTT. This chain uses TRBV30 with TRBJ1-1, with 9 bases identical to TRBD1. J lost 6 bases, V lost 1 base, and 0 bases had no gene match. This CDR3 comprises 12 residues. The germline V gene encodes CDR1 GTSNPN and CDR2 SVGIG (reference sequence). The full variable domain, its missing parts supplied by reference TRBV30 and TRBJ1-1, is SQTIHQWPATLVQPVGSPLSLECTVEGTSNPNLYWYRQAAGRGLQLLFYSVGIGQISSEVPQNLSASRPQDRQFILSSKKLLLSDSGFYLCAWSGTGAEAFFGQGTRLTVV.

This clonotype occurred many times. This sequence joins TRBV12-3 or TRBV12-4 and TRBJ1-5; no clear D gene. The CDR3 runs to 15 residues. Between the trimmed V and J ends, which lost 4 bases and 4 bases, there was a span of 14 bases. The CDR3 region is CASSSPGLGNQPQHF. CDR3 coding DNA: TGTGCCAGCAGTTCCCCGGGGTTAGGGAATCAGCCCCAGCATTTT.

The chain uses TRBV29-1 and TRBJ2-1; D remains ambiguous. Trimming stripped 6 bases from V and 9 bases from J, with 18 bases between. The CDR3 is 13 amino acids. The germline V gene has CDR1 SQVTM and CDR2 ANQGSEA. The CDR3 bases are TGCAGCGTGGTGCACGGCCCAGTGGGTGAGCAGTTCTTC. Translation gives CSVVHGPVGEQFF.

The rearrangement links TRBV19 to TRBJ2-1; D perhaps matches TRBD2 (5 bases). CDR3 size: 13 residues. Germline V gives CDR1 LNHDA, CDR2 SQIVND (reference sequence). The germline V and J ends were trimmed by 5 bases and 7 bases, with 12 bases remaining between them. DNA of the CDR3: TGTGCCAGTAGTTCATACACGGGGAATGAGCAGTTCTTC. Translated, it gives CASSSYTGNEQFF. Complete variable domain (other parts from reference TRBV19 and TRBJ2-1): DGGITQSPKYLFRKEGQNVTLSCEQNLNHDAMYWYRQDPGQGLRLIYYSQIVNDFQKGDIAEGYSVSREKKESFPLTVTSAQKNPTAFYLCASSSYTGNEQFFGPGTRLTVL.

This clonotype was picked up many times. V and J are TRBV6-2 or TRBV6-3 and TRBJ1-5, with 9 bases identical to TRBD1. V dropped 6 bases and J dropped 1; count of bases not matched to a gene: 10. This CDR3 comprises 17 residues. The germline CDR1 and CDR2 sequences are MNHEY and SVGEGT. This chain's CDR3 is CASSPRQGVWSNQPQHF. For the CDR3, the DNA is TGTGCCAGCAGCCCGCGACAGGGGGTCTGGAGCAATCAGCCCCAGCATTTT.

Many counts were recorded for this clonotype. The chain combines TRBV10-1 with TRBJ2-7; 7 bases are shared with TRBD1. Unmatched junction bases numbered 13, after V lost 3 bases and J lost 2 bases. The germline V gene has CDR1 WNHNN and CDR2 SYGVQD (reference sequence). This CDR3 is built from 17 residues. CDR3: CASSDPCRDRVTYEQYF. Here the CDR3 DNA reads TGCGCCAGCAGTGACCCATGCCGAGACAGGGTAACCTACGAGCAGTACTTC.